At least ten counts were recorded for the clone carrying this TCR beta chain. This sample stems from a study of regulatory T cells in long-lasting Graves disease. Building of the TCR beta libraries involved iRepertoire HTBI primers and Arm-PCR of CDR3 regions. TCRdb reanalysed the multiplex PCR reads using MiXCR and keeps one entry per CDR3 protein. Of a few hundred thousand distinct CDR3 sequences listed, 15% are singletons. Stated time point: newly diagnosed GD, antithyroid drugs for less than 3 months. The authors made the TCR library using RNA they extracted from PBMCs. The data were also submitted as part of a second study, on T cells in Graves' hyperthyroidism and ophthalmopathy. Turning to that study: Most clonotypes expanded in the thyroid (above 0.001) were also present in blood.

The TCR comes from a woman in her thirties or forties with Graves disease. The source material was peripheral blood mononuclear cells (PBMCs), sampled at new diagnosis, from a patient treated with antithyroid drugs.

The CDR3 sequence is CASMGGTQYF. CDR3 bases: TGTGCCAGCATGGGGGGTACGCAGTATTTT. The chain employs TRBV7-9 and TRBJ2-3; maybe TRBD2 (6 bases). Trimming cost V 7 bases and J 8 bases, with 7 bases left between them. The germline gives CDR1 SEHNR, CDR2 FQNEAQ (reference sequence). There are 10 residues in the CDR3. The full variable domain, with the rest looked up from reference TRBV7-9 and TRBJ2-3, is DTGVSQNPRHKITKRGQNVTFRCDPISEHNRLYWYRQTLGQGPEFLTYFQNEAQLEKSRLLSDRFSAERPKGSFSTLEIQRTEQGDSAMYLCASMGGTQYFGPGTRLTVL.